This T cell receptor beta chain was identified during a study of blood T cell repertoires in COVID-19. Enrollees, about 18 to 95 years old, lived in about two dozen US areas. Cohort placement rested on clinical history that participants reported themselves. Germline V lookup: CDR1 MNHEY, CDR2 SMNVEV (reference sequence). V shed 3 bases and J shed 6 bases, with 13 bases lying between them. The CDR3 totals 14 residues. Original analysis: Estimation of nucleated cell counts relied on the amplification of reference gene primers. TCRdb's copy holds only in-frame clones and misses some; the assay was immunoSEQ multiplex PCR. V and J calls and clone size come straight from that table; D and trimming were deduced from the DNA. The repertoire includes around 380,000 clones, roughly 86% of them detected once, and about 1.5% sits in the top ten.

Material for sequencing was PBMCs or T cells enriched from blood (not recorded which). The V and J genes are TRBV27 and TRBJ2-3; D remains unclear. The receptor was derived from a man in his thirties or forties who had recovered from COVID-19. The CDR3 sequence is CASSLNSLGDTQYF. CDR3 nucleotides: TGTGCCAGCAGTTTGAACAGTCTTGGTGATACGCAGTATTTT.